This TCR beta chain is drawn from a study of cytomegalovirus exposure and HLA in healthy donors. Study-wide findings and caveats: In a later analysis, DRB1 alleles had the most associated TCRs; HLA-C alleles the fewest. Association with HLA alleles at 0.05 false discovery rate was found for 15,000 to 20,000 TCR beta sequences in a later analysis.

The PCR had 60 Vbeta and 13 Jbeta primers. Profiling relied on immunoSEQ multiplex PCR, and the TCRdb table lists in-frame clones only, not all of them. The sample has 120,000 or so clones, 8% to 11% seen once. This clone was detected only a few times. The antigen remains unidentified. V was shortened by 6 bases and J by 0 bases, with 12 bases between the two germline ends. Per germline, CDR1 SQVTM and CDR2 ANQGSEA. The CDR3 length is 13 residues. The V gene is TRBV29-1, the J gene TRBJ2-7; D call uncertain. Sequenced input: PBMCs. This TCR was sampled from a woman aged 18-29 years in good health and CMV-seropositive. The chain's CDR3 is CSVGLGYSYEQYF. The CDR3 DNA sequence: TGCAGCGTGGGTCTAGGATACTCCTACGAGCAGTACTTC.